This T cell receptor beta chain was captured by sequencing in a study of blood T cell repertoires in COVID-19. Study as a whole: Whether acute or convalescent, the COVID-19 samples came from the United States, Italy and Spain.

Recruits, aged roughly 18 to 89 years, lived in 24 US areas. Which cohort a participant joined came from the clinical history participants gave. Original analysis: Nucleated cell number was recorded as an estimate derived from reference gene primer amplification. This table comes from immunoSEQ multiplex PCR, and its TCRdb copy is limited to in-frame clones, with some not included. V and J calls plus clone size are reproduced from that table; the DNA served to infer D and trimming. The sample holds fewer than 350,000 clones, around 90% seen once. Per the germline V gene, CDR1 is SGHNT and CDR2 is YYREEE (reference sequence). The CDR3 spans 16 residues. After removal of 3 bases from V and 7 bases from J, the junction contained 10 bases not matched to a gene.

This sequence was found in a middle-aged woman with acute COVID-19. The material sequenced was PBMCs or T cells enriched from blood (not recorded which). The chain employs TRBV5-4 and TRBJ2-5; 12 nucleotides match TRBD2. The CDR3 coding sequence is TGTGCCAGCAGCTCAACACTAGCGGGGGGCCGGGGGACCCAGTACTTC. The encoded protein is CASSSTLAGGRGTQYF.